This TCR beta chain was identified in a study of OX40 agonist ivuxolimab in advanced cancers. About the study: The study treated patients with ivuxolimab, an agonistic anti-OX40 (CD134) antibody.

Whole-study results and caveats: In the 0.1 to 3.0 mg/kg range, CD4+ and CD8+ blood T cells had expanded clonally by week 6.

Comments on this clone: Its specificity is not known.

Anyone with autoimmune disease history or systemic immunosuppression was excluded. Samples were taken at baseline and on day 1 of cycles 4 and 7. This table comes from immunoSEQ multiplex PCR, and its TCRdb copy is limited to in-frame clones, with some not included. The table includes roughly 56,000 clones, 85% to 90% detected once. The receptor was derived from an adult with an advanced solid tumor such as melanoma, head and neck, liver or kidney cancer. The sequenced sample was CD4+ or CD8+ T cells sorted from blood, obtained in a trial of the OX40 agonist ivuxolimab.

DNA for the CDR3: TGTGCCAGCAGTTCCGATAGGGCGGGGACCCAGTACTTC. Its protein is CASSSDRAGTQYF. The J gene is TRBJ2-5, the V gene TRBV6-6, with D perhaps TRBD2 (5 bases). Germline loops: CDR1 MNHNY, CDR2 SVGAGI (reference sequence). Between the trimmed V and J ends, which lost 4 bases and 7 bases, there was a span of 13 bases. This CDR3 has 13 residues.